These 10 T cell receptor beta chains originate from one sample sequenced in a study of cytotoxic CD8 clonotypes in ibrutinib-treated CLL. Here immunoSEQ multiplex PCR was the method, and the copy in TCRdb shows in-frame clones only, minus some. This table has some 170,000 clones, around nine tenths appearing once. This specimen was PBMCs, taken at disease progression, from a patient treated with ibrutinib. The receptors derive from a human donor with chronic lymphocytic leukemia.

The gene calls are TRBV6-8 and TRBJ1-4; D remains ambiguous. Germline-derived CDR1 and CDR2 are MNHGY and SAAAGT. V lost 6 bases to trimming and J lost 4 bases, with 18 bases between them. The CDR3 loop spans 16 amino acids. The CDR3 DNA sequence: TGTGCCAGCAGAGACCGATTCCCCAAGTATAATGAAAAACTGTTTTTT. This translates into CASRDRFPKYNEKLFF.

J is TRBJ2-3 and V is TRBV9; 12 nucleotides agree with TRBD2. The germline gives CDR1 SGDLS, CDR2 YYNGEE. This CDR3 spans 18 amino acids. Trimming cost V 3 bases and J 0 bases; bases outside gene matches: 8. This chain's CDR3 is CASSAGLAGNPSTDTQYF. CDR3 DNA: TGTGCCAGCAGCGCGGGACTAGCGGGTAACCCTAGCACAGATACGCAGTATTTT.

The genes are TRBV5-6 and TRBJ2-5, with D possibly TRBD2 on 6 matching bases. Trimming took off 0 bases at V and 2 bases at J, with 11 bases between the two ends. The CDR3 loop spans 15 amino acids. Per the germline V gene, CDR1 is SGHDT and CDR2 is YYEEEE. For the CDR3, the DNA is TGTGCCAGCAGCTTGGGCGGGGTCCCTCAAGAGACCCAGTACTTC. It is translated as CASSLGGVPQETQYF. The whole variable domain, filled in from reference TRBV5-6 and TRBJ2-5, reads DAGVTQSPTHLIKTRGQQVTLRCSPKSGHDTVSWYQQALGQGPQFIFQYYEEEERQRGNFPDRFSGHQFPNYSSELNVNALLLGDSALYLCASSLGGVPQETQYFGPGTRLLVL.

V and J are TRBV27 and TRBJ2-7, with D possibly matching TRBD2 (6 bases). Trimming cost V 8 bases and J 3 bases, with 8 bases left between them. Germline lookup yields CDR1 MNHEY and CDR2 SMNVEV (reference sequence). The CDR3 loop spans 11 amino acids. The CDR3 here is CASGGFYEQYF. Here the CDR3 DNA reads TGTGCCAGCGGAGGGTTCTACGAGCAGTACTTC.

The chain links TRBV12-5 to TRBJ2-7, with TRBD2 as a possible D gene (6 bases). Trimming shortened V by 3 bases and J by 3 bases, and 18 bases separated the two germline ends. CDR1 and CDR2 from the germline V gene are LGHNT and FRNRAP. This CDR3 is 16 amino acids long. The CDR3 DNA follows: TGTGCTAGTGGTTTCCCGGGGGTCGGGGGATACTACGAGCAGTACTTC. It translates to CASGFPGVGGYYEQYF. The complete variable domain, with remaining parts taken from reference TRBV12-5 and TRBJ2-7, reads DARVTQTPRHKVTEMGQEVTMRCQPILGHNTVFWYRQTMMQGLELLAYFRNRAPLDDSGMPKDRFSAEMPDATLATLKIQPSEPRDSAVYFCASGFPGVGGYYEQYFGPGTRLTVT.

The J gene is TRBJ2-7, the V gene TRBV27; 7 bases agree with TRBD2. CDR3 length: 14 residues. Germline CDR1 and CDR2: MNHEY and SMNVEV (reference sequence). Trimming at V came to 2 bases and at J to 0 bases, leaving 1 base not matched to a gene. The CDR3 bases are TGTGCCAGCAGTTTAGGGACTACCTCCTACGAGCAGTACTTC. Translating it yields CASSLGTTSYEQYF.

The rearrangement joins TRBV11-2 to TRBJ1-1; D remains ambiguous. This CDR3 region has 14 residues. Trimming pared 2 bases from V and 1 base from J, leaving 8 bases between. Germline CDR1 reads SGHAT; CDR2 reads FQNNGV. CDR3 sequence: CASSLTEGNTEAFF. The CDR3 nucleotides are TGTGCCAGCAGCTTAACCGAGGGGAACACTGAAGCTTTCTTT. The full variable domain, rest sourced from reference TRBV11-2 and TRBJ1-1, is EAGVAQSPRYKIIEKRQSVAFWCNPISGHATLYWYQQILGQGPKLLIQFQNNGVVDDSQLPKDRFSAERLKGVDSTLKIQPAKLEDSAVYLCASSLTEGNTEAFFGQGTRLTVV.

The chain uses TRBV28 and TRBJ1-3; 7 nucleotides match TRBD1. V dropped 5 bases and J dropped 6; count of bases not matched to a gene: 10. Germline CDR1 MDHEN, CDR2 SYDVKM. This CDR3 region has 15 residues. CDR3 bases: TGTGCCAGCAGTCCCTGGGACAGCGAAATAAACACCATATATTTT. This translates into CASSPWDSEINTIYF.

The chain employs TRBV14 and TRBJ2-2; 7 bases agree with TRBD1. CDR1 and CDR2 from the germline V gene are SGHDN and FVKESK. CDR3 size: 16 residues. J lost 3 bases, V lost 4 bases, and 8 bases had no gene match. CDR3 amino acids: CASSPSWQGDTGELFF. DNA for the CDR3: TGTGCCAGCAGCCCGTCGTGGCAGGGGGACACCGGGGAGCTGTTTTTT.

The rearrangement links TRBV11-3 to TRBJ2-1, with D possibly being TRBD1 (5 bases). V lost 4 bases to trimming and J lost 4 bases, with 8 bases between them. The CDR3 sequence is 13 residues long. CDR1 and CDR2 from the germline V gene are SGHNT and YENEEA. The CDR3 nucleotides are TGTGCCAGCAGCTCACACAGGTACAATGAGCAGTTCTTC. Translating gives CASSSHRYNEQFF.